What follows are 16 T cell receptor beta chains derived from one specimen sequenced in a study of CD8 T cells in Susac syndrome. Random hexamers were used to reverse transcribe an amount of roughly 0.5 to 1 ug RNA. MiXCR was run by TCRdb on the immunoSEQ multiplex PCR reads, yielding one entry per CDR3 protein. Seen here are around 180,000 distinct CDR3 sequences, 90% to 95% observed once, and the top ten hold less than 0.2%. Sequenced sample: CD8+ T cells from PBMCs. The receptors come from a human donor with multiple sclerosis.

The chain uses TRBV4-1 and TRBJ2-1; D is possibly TRBD1 (5 bases). Germline V gene sequence: CDR1 MGHRA, CDR2 YSYEKL. This CDR3 comprises 17 residues. V was shortened by 2 bases and J by 0 bases, with 14 bases between the two germline ends. CDR3 sequence: CASSQHTAGSSYNEQFF. DNA of the CDR3: TGCGCCAGCAGCCAACACACTGCAGGGTCCTCCTACAATGAGCAGTTCTTC.

This clonotype was seen more than once but under ten times. The CDR3, as DNA: TGCAGCGCCTCGCATGGGAGCTCCTACGAGCAGTACTTC. This gives the protein CSASHGSSYEQYF. The chain is built from TRBV29-1 and TRBJ2-7, with TRBD2 as a possible D gene (5 bases). The V end lost 7 bases, the J end lost 0 bases, and 13 bases lay between the germline ends. The germline CDR1 and CDR2 sequences are SQVTM and ANQGSEA. CDR3 size: 13 residues.

The chain carries TRBV20-1 and TRBJ2-7; the match to TRBD1 covers 9 bases. Germline CDR1 reads DFQATT; CDR2 reads SNEGSKA (reference sequence). The length of the CDR3 is 17 residues. V shed 1 base and J 0 bases; nucleotides not matched to a gene: 10. The CDR3 sequence is CSARVHRGGQGSYEQYF. The CDR3 DNA sequence: TGCAGTGCTAGAGTACACAGGGGGGGACAGGGCTCCTACGAGCAGTACTTC.

The chain uses TRBV29-1 and TRBJ1-2, with a weak D call TRBD1 (5 bases). The CDR3 spans 12 residues. Per the germline V gene, CDR1 is SQVTM and CDR2 is ANQGSEA. With 4 bases removed from V and 3 bases from J, the gap between germline ends came to 9 bases. For the CDR3, the DNA is TGCAGCGTTGGGGGCAAGTACTATGGCTACACCTTC. It specifies CSVGGKYYGYTF.

CDR3 bases: TGTGCCAGCAGTTTAAGGGGGCCCGGGGAGCTGTTTTTT. Protein product: CASSLRGPGELFF. The chain links TRBV27 to TRBJ2-2; 7 nucleotides match TRBD1. The CDR3 has 13 residues. The germline V gene has CDR1 MNHEY and CDR2 SMNVEV (reference sequence). V lost 2 bases, J lost 6 bases, and 0 bases stayed unmatched.

This clonotype has only one observation. V gene TRBV24-1 combines with J gene TRBJ2-3, with 7 bases matching TRBD1. Germline trimming cut 7 bases from V and 4 bases from J; bases unmatched to any gene: 7. Germline V CDR1 and CDR2: KGHDR, SFDVKD. CDR3 length equals 14 residues. The chain's CDR3 is CATSPGQNADTQYF. CDR3 nucleotide sequence: TGTGCCACCAGCCCGGGACAGAACGCAGATACGCAGTATTTT.

The chain combines TRBV27 with TRBJ2-1; no clear D gene. The CDR3 is 13 amino acids. Germline loops: CDR1 MNHEY, CDR2 SMNVEV (reference sequence). Trimming stripped 6 bases from V and 7 bases from J, with 13 bases between. The CDR3 nucleotides are TGTGCCAGCAGCCACTCCCCCGGGAATGAGCAGTTCTTC. It translates to CASSHSPGNEQFF.

The rearrangement joins TRBV2 to TRBJ1-2, with no clear D. The CDR3 extends over 15 amino acids. Per the germline V gene, CDR1 is SNHLY and CDR2 is FYNNEI. V dropped 2 bases and J dropped 8 bases, with 18 bases sitting between them. The CDR3 spells CASSESGGRPWGYTF. CDR3 nucleotides: TGTGCCAGCAGTGAATCAGGAGGACGGCCCTGGGGCTACACCTTC.

The CDR3 loop is CASSSQINQGLGELFF. The CDR3 DNA follows: TGTGCCAGCAGCTCCCAGATAAACCAGGGCCTCGGGGAGCTGTTTTTT. The chain is built from TRBV11-2 and TRBJ2-2; weak D call: TRBD1 (5 bases). Germline-derived CDR1 and CDR2 are SGHAT and FQNNGV. Trimming shortened V by 4 bases and J by 7 bases, and 19 bases separated the two germline ends. The CDR3 contains 16 residues.

The chain couples TRBV4-1 to TRBJ2-3, with unresolved D. V was clipped by 3 bases and J by 3 bases, with 10 bases between them. The CDR3 spans 14 residues. The V gene's germline CDR1 is MGHRA and CDR2 YSYEKL. CDR3 protein: CASSHIYTTDTQYF. CDR3 DNA: TGCGCCAGCAGCCATATTTATACGACAGATACGCAGTATTTT.

The chain has TRBV29-1 and TRBJ1-2; D is possibly TRBD1 (5 bases). V was trimmed by 7 bases and J by 7 bases, leaving 16 bases between them. Germline V gene lookup returns CDR1 SQVTM and CDR2 ANQGSEA. The CDR3 has 12 amino acids. CDR3 DNA sequence: TGCAGCGGAGCTGACGGGGCGGGTGGCTACACCTTC. Its protein is CSGADGAGGYTF.

The chain joins TRBV7-3 to TRBJ2-3, with 10 bases fitting TRBD1. V shed 5 bases and J 4 bases; nucleotides not matched to a gene: 6. Germline loops: CDR1 SGHTA, CDR2 FQGTGA. This CDR3 spans 15 amino acids. The CDR3 loop is CASSQGTGAPDTQYF. The CDR3 DNA reads TGTGCCAGCAGCCAAGGGACAGGGGCACCAGATACGCAGTATTTT.

This clonotype has only one observation. The chain combines TRBV20-1 with TRBJ2-5; 8 bases are a match to TRBD1. Germline loops: CDR1 DFQATT, CDR2 SNEGSKA (reference sequence). With V trimmed by 3 bases and J by 5 bases, 11 bases remained unmatched. This CDR3 is built from 15 residues. CDR3 sequence reads: CSARADRDERETQYF. DNA for the CDR3: TGCAGTGCTAGGGCGGACAGGGACGAAAGGGAGACCCAGTACTTC.

The chain's CDR3 is CAIGPGLPNYEQYF. CDR3 sequence (DNA): TGTGCCATCGGACCGGGACTACCTAACTACGAGCAGTACTTC. The chain uses TRBV10-3 and TRBJ2-7, with TRBD2 matching 7 bases. Trimming at V came to 8 bases and at J to 3 bases, leaving 10 bases not matched to a gene. The germline V gene encodes CDR1 ENHRY and CDR2 SYGVKD. There are 14 residues in the CDR3.

This chain's CDR3 is CASSYNLPDRLNEQYF. The CDR3 nucleotides read TGTGCCAGCAGTTACAACCTCCCGGACAGGCTTAACGAGCAGTACTTC. The V gene is TRBV6-6, the J gene TRBJ2-7, with 7 bases aligning to TRBD1. V shed 2 bases, J shed 5 bases, and the junction held 12 bases outside the gene matches. The CDR3 extends over 16 amino acids. Germline lookup yields CDR1 MNHNY and CDR2 SVGAGI (reference sequence).

This clonotype was detected only a few times. The CDR3: CASSLGVEQFF. In nucleotides, the CDR3 is TGTGCCAGCAGCTTGGGGGTTGAGCAGTTCTTC. The V call is TRBV5-6, the J call TRBJ2-1, with no clear D. Looked up from germline, CDR1 is SGHDT and CDR2 is YYEEEE. V was trimmed by 0 bases and J by 9 bases, leaving 4 bases between them. The CDR3 has 11 residues. Together with reference TRBV5-6 and TRBJ2-1, the CDR3 gives the full variable domain: DAGVTQSPTHLIKTRGQQVTLRCSPKSGHDTVSWYQQALGQGPQFIFQYYEEEERQRGNFPDRFSGHQFPNYSSELNVNALLLGDSALYLCASSLGVEQFFGPGTRLTVL.